Following are 27 T cell receptor beta chains from one sample sequenced in a study of human T cells and chemical hapten exposure. Time point noted: patch test 1, 2 weeks after DPC sensitization. Documented treatment: therapeutic diphenylcyclopropenone sensitization with weekly scalp DPC. TCRdb called the RACE reads again in MiXCR, with one record for every CDR3 protein. The sample lists more than 95,000 distinct CDR3 sequences, 9% to 14% occurring once. The sequencing here drew on whole blood, taken in connection with sensitization to the hapten diphenylcyclopropenone (DPC). The receptors derive from a woman between 50 and 59 years old with alopecia areata. Some clones in this sample may be carry-over from other donors' samples.

This clonotype was counted ten times or more. This chain links TRBV28 with TRBJ1-1, with a tentative D call TRBD1 (6 bases). The CDR3 has 14 amino acids. Germline V gene sequence: CDR1 MDHEN, CDR2 SYDVKM. V lost 4 bases to trimming and J lost 5 bases, with 14 bases between them. Here the CDR3 DNA reads TGTGCCAGCAGTTCCACAGGGTTATGGACTGAAGCTTTCTTT. Encoded protein: CASSSTGLWTEAFF.

This clonotype was seen many times. The chain has TRBV6-2 or TRBV6-3 and TRBJ2-2, with D perhaps TRBD1 (6 bases). Germline V gene lookup returns CDR1 MNHEY and CDR2 SVGEGT. V was cut by 6 bases and J by 7 bases, with 12 bases left in between. The CDR3 loop spans 13 amino acids. CDR3 DNA sequence: TGTGCCAGCAGCCGGGACATCTACGGGGAGCTGTTTTTT. Translation: CASSRDIYGELFF.

For the CDR3, the DNA is TGTGCCAGCAGTTTATTATCGTGGGGAGGGGTTACAACCTACGAGCAGTACTTC. It yields the protein CASSLLSWGGVTTYEQYF. This chain links TRBV28 with TRBJ2-7; TRBD2 aligns across 7 bases. The CDR3 runs to 18 residues. Losses at the gene ends were 1 base for V and 2 bases for J; bases not matched to a gene: 14. Germline CDR1 MDHEN, CDR2 SYDVKM.

This clonotype was recorded many times. The rearrangement uses TRBV29-1 and TRBJ2-7; tentatively, D is TRBD1 (6 bases). Germline-derived CDR1 and CDR2 are SQVTM and ANQGSEA. V was clipped by 4 bases and J by 6 bases, with 13 bases between them. The CDR3 is made up of 12 amino acids. For the CDR3, the DNA is TGCAGCGTTGCGACAGGTTCCCGCGAGCAGTACTTC. It translates to CSVATGSREQYF.

Ten or more counts support this clonotype. The J gene is TRBJ2-7, the V gene TRBV6-5, with 7 bases lining up with TRBD1. CDR3 length equals 14 residues. V lost 5 bases and J lost 0; bases outside the gene matches: 4. Germline CDR1 MNHEY, CDR2 SVGAGI. The CDR3 DNA sequence: TGTGCCAGCAGTGAGACAGGGAGCTCCTACGAGCAGTACTTC. It yields the protein CASSETGSSYEQYF.

The rearrangement uses TRBV6-5 and TRBJ2-3, with D possibly being TRBD2 (7 bases). Germline values: CDR1 MNHEY, CDR2 SVGAGI. V lost 2 bases and J 5 bases, leaving 14 bases between the germline ends. CDR3 size: 15 residues. The CDR3 sequence is CASSYVGGRIDTQYF. In nucleotides, the CDR3 is TGTGCCAGCAGTTACGTCGGGGGGCGCATAGATACGCAGTATTTT.

CDR3 amino acids: CASSLVQGGTEAFF. CDR3 DNA: TGTGCCAGCAGTTTAGTCCAGGGAGGAACTGAAGCTTTCTTT. The V gene is TRBV12-3 or TRBV12-4, the J gene TRBJ1-1, with D tentatively TRBD1 (5 bases). V was shortened by 1 base and J by 5 bases, with 11 bases between the two germline ends. The CDR3 sequence is 14 residues long.

This clonotype was picked up a small number of times. In nucleotides, the CDR3 is TGTGCCAGCAGCTCCCAGGGGGCTGAAGGCTACACCTTC. This translates into CASSSQGAEGYTF. The chain employs TRBV7-9 and TRBJ1-2; 8 positions match TRBD1. The CDR3 consists of 13 residues. Germline V gene data show CDR1 as SEHNR and CDR2 as FQNEAQ (reference sequence). V shed 4 bases and J 8 bases; nucleotides not matched to a gene: 6.

Ten or more counts support this clonotype. This chain links TRBV20-1 with TRBJ1-1; no firm D call. The CDR3 runs to 13 residues. CDR1 and CDR2 (germline): DFQATT, SNEGSKA (reference sequence). The V gene lost 0 bases and the J gene lost 1 base, with 6 bases spanning the gap. In DNA form, the CDR3 reads TGCAGTGCTAGAGACCCAGGGAACACTGAAGCTTTCTTT. Amino acid sequence: CSARDPGNTEAFF.

The V call is TRBV7-2, the J call TRBJ2-1, with D uncertain. Deletions cut 4 bases from V and 6 bases from J, with 10 bases between. The germline CDR1 and CDR2 sequences are SGHTA and FQGNSA. The CDR3 length is 13 residues. CDR3 protein: CASSYMGPNEQFF. The CDR3 DNA is TGTGCCAGCAGCTACATGGGTCCCAATGAGCAGTTCTTC.

This clonotype was counted a few times. The chain combines TRBV18 with TRBJ2-3; D uncertain. The V gene lost 5 bases and the J gene lost 6 bases, with 12 bases spanning the gap. The CDR3 loop spans 13 amino acids. CDR1 KGHSH and CDR2 LQKENI come from the germline V gene. The CDR3, as DNA: TGTGCCAGCTCAGACGGCGTGGAGGATACGCAGTATTTT. Translated: CASSDGVEDTQYF.

This clonotype was counted a few times. The gene calls are TRBV7-8 and TRBJ2-3, with 9 nucleotides matching TRBD2. The ends lost 1 base at V and 4 bases at J; junction bases unmatched: 6. The germline V gene has CDR1 SGHVS and CDR2 FQNEAQ. The CDR3 is 16 residues long. CDR3 DNA: TGTGCCAGCAGCTTAGGGGAGCGGGGGGTGGCAGATACGCAGTATTTT. The encoded protein is CASSLGERGVADTQYF.

This clonotype was counted between two and nine times. CDR3 sequence reads: CASRRQGAGTEAFF. DNA for the CDR3: TGTGCCAGCAGGCGACAGGGGGCTGGCACTGAAGCTTTCTTT. This chain connects TRBV2 to TRBJ1-1, with 10 bases aligning to TRBD1. Germline CDR1 is SNHLY and CDR2 is FYNNEI. The CDR3 contains 14 residues. V lost 6 bases, J lost 4 bases, and 5 bases stayed unmatched. Full variable domain (missing parts from reference TRBV2 and TRBJ1-1): EPEVTQTPSHQVTQMGQEVILRCVPISNHLYFYWYRQILGQKVEFLVSFYNNEISEKSEIFDDQFSVERPDGSNFTLKIRSTKLEDSAMYFCASRRQGAGTEAFFGQGTRLTVV.

This clonotype was counted a few times. The chain joins TRBV6-1 to TRBJ2-4; D is uncertain. V lost 4 bases and J lost 8, with 18 bases in between. The CDR3 is 15 residues long. The germline V gene has CDR1 MNHNS and CDR2 SASEGT. The CDR3 is CASSGIPLVGDIQYF. CDR3 bases: TGTGCCAGCAGTGGTATCCCCCTGGTTGGGGACATTCAGTACTTC.

This clonotype was counted many times. The rearrangement uses TRBV21-1 and TRBJ1-2; the DNA was not used to check the table's D call, TRBD1. TRBV21-1 is a known pseudogene. The CDR3 runs to 14 residues. The CDR3 loop reads CASSRGRGDYGYTF. The CDR3 DNA reads as TGTGCCAGCAGCAGGGGCAGGGGCGACTATGGCTACACCTTC.

This clonotype appeared a few times. The V and J genes are TRBV20-1 and TRBJ2-1, with 10 bases identical to TRBD2. The CDR3 loop spans 15 amino acids. Germline V lookup: CDR1 DFQATT, CDR2 SNEGSKA (reference sequence). V lost 3 bases and J lost 1; bases outside the gene matches: 3. The chain's CDR3 is CSASYSGRSYNEQFF. The CDR3 region has the DNA TGCAGTGCTAGCTATAGCGGGAGGTCCTACAATGAGCAGTTCTTC.

This clonotype has ten or more counts. The chain links TRBV2 to TRBJ1-1, with D tentatively TRBD1 (5 bases). The CDR3 spans 14 residues. Germline-derived CDR1 and CDR2 are SNHLY and FYNNEI. V gave up 8 bases and J gave up 0 bases, with 13 bases separating them. CDR3 loop: CASRERGMNTEAFF. The CDR3 nucleotides read TGTGCCAGCCGGGAGAGGGGAATGAACACTGAAGCTTTCTTT.

This clonotype was recorded many times. The rearrangement joins TRBV20-1 to TRBJ1-5; 9 nucleotides match TRBD1. The V gene's germline CDR1 is DFQATT and CDR2 SNEGSKA (reference sequence). The CDR3 is 15 amino acids. Losses at the gene ends were 4 bases for V and 3 bases for J; bases not matched to a gene: 7. Here the CDR3 reads CSANIGTGHNQPQHF. The CDR3, as DNA: TGCAGTGCTAACATCGGGACAGGGCACAATCAGCCCCAGCATTTT.

This clonotype was seen ten or more times. V usage is TRBV4-1 and J usage is TRBJ1-2; D ambiguous. Germline V gives CDR1 MGHRA, CDR2 YSYEKL. The V gene lost 0 bases and the J gene lost 1 base, with 6 bases spanning the gap. CDR3 size: 14 residues. This CDR3 is CASSQDRGNYGYTF. CDR3 in DNA: TGCGCCAGCAGCCAAGATCGAGGTAACTATGGCTACACCTTC.

This clonotype was observed a few times. V and J are TRBV24-1 and TRBJ1-1; the D is unclear. Germline-derived CDR1 and CDR2 are KGHDR and SFDVKD. V was shortened by 2 bases and J by 5 bases, with 5 bases between the two germline ends. The CDR3 sequence is 12 residues long. Here the CDR3 reads CATSDSGTEAFF. CDR3 nucleotides: TGTGCCACCAGTGATTCCGGGACTGAAGCTTTCTTT.

This clonotype was seen many times. The J gene is TRBJ2-5, the V gene TRBV9; no firm D call. There are 12 residues in the CDR3. V gave up 4 bases and J gave up 0 bases, with 4 bases separating them. The germline V gene has CDR1 SGDLS and CDR2 YYNGEE. CDR3 residues: CASSRDQETQYF. Written as DNA, the CDR3 is TGTGCCAGCAGCAGGGACCAAGAGACCCAGTACTTC.

The chain employs TRBV29-1 and TRBJ2-7; D gene uncertain. CDR1 and CDR2 from the germline V gene are SQVTM and ANQGSEA. Trimming removed 4 bases at V and 4 bases at J, with 8 bases between. This CDR3 contains 11 residues. The CDR3 is CSVVRSYEQYF. CDR3 DNA sequence: TGCAGCGTTGTCAGGTCTTACGAGCAGTACTTC.

The table lists this clonotype with many counts. The chain uses TRBV29-1 and TRBJ2-2, with a weak D call TRBD1 (5 bases). The germline V gene has CDR1 SQVTM and CDR2 ANQGSEA. V shed 4 bases and J shed 3 bases, with 12 bases lying between them. This CDR3 is built from 14 residues. The CDR3 sequence: CSVVRQRDTGELFF. The CDR3 nucleotides read TGCAGCGTTGTGAGACAGCGAGACACCGGGGAGCTGTTTTTT.

The table lists this clonotype with a few counts. The chain has TRBV13 and TRBJ2-3, with TRBD1 matching over 7 bases. The CDR3 length is 14 residues. J lost 4 bases, V lost 3 bases, and 4 bases had no gene match. The germline V gene has CDR1 PRHDT and CDR2 FYEKMQ (reference sequence). The CDR3: CASSFVQGADTQYF. CDR3 nucleotides: TGTGCCAGCAGCTTTGTCCAGGGGGCAGATACGCAGTATTTT.

This clonotype was seen repeatedly, ten times or more. The chain is built from TRBV6-2 or TRBV6-3 and TRBJ1-5; D ambiguous. This CDR3 comprises 18 residues. The V end was cut by 8 bases, the J end by 0 bases, with 23 bases between. From germline, CDR1 is MNHEY and CDR2 SVGEGT. CDR3 nucleotide sequence: TGTGCCAGCTCACCCATGGAGACGAGGAGATATAGCAATCAGCCCCAGCATTTT. It encodes CASSPMETRRYSNQPQHF.

The CDR3 DNA reads TGTGCCAGCAGTTACTCTTGGCAAATCAATGAGCAGTTCTTC. Protein sequence: CASSYSWQINEQFF. The J gene is TRBJ2-1, the V gene TRBV6-5; no clear D gene. The CDR3 loop spans 14 amino acids. Germline V gene lookup returns CDR1 MNHEY and CDR2 SVGAGI. V gave up 0 bases and J gave up 6 bases, with 9 bases separating them.

The V and J genes are TRBV12-5 and TRBJ2-2, with TRBD1 matching 8 bases. The CDR3 extends over 14 amino acids. In germline, CDR1 is LGHNT, CDR2 FRNRAP. V dropped 10 bases and J dropped 5; count of bases not matched to a gene: 9. CDR3 coding DNA: TGTGCTACAAGACAGGGGCCCCAAACCGGGGAGCTGTTTTTT. Protein: CATRQGPQTGELFF. Based on the CDR3 plus reference TRBV12-5 and TRBJ2-2, the full variable domain is DARVTQTPRHKVTEMGQEVTMRCQPILGHNTVFWYRQTMMQGLELLAYFRNRAPLDDSGMPKDRFSAEMPDATLATLKIQPSEPRDSAVYFCATRQGPQTGELFFGEGSRLTVL.